This is a list of T cell receptor beta chains from one sample in a study of CD8 T cells in ankylosing spondylitis. MiXCR was run by TCRdb on the 5' RACE reads, yielding one entry per CDR3 protein. The data show roughly 670,000 distinct CDR3 sequences, under 20% seen once. Source material: blood, either unsorted or a sorted T cell fraction (not recorded which). The receptors were sampled from a male donor with ankylosing spondylitis. CDR3s include the opening cysteine and the closing phenylalanine or tryptophan. The order of the fields is clone size, V gene, CDR3 length, J gene, D gene, CDR3 protein, CDR3 DNA. A D gene is named only where the DNA matches it firmly. Size tells how often a clone was seen (once, few, many) or the class of an expanded clone, and some rows leave it out.

>few|TRBV28|17|TRBJ1-1|TRBD1
CASSPRGTGIMNTEAFF
TGTGCCAGCAGTCCTCGAGGGACAGGGATCATGAACACTGAAGCTTTCTTT
>few|TRBV29-1|13|TRBJ2-2|-
CSVERRDTGELFF
TGCAGCGTTGAACGCAGGGACACCGGGGAGCTGTTTTTT
>-|TRBV19|15|TRBJ2-6|-
CASSGRGYGANVLTF
TGTGCCAGTAGTGGCAGGGGCTATGGGGCCAACGTCCTGACTTTC
>few|TRBV20-1|15|TRBJ2-4|-
CSASFVAVAKNIQYF
TGCAGTGCTAGCTTCGTGGCAGTAGCCAAAAACATTCAGTACTTC
>-|TRBV7-2|16|TRBJ2-1|-
CASSLAGGQGWNEQFF
TGTGCCAGCAGCTTAGCGGGAGGGCAGGGGTGGAATGAGCAGTTCTTC
>many|TRBV7-2|14|TRBJ1-5|-
CASSLSGGGQPQHF
TGTGCCAGCAGCTTAAGCGGGGGAGGACAGCCCCAGCATTTT
>-|TRBV5-1|15|TRBJ1-3|-
CASSLEGGPGNTIYF
TGCGCCAGCAGCTTGGAGGGCGGACCTGGAAACACCATATATTTT
>-|TRBV12-3/TRBV12-4|15|TRBJ1-4|-
CASSFERGTNEKLFF
TGTGCCAGCAGTTTTGAAAGGGGAACTAATGAAAAACTGTTTTTT
>few|TRBV12-3/TRBV12-4|14|TRBJ2-3|-
CASILGVGTDTQYF
TGTGCCAGCATCCTGGGGGTAGGCACAGATACGCAGTATTTT
>once|TRBV20-1|14|TRBJ2-3|TRBD2
CSALAGGDTDTQYF
TGCAGTGCTCTAGCGGGAGGGGACACAGATACGCAGTATTTT
>-|TRBV4-1|18|TRBJ1-4|TRBD1
CASSQPLGGTGGKEKLFF
TGCGCCAGCAGCCAACCACTCGGGGGGACAGGGGGAAAGGAAAAACTGTTTTTT
>-|TRBV6-5|15|TRBJ2-1|-
CASSYSSGARNEQFF
TGTGCCAGCAGTTACTCGTCGGGGGCTCGCAATGAGCAGTTCTTC
>few|TRBV7-6|16|TRBJ2-3|TRBD2
CASSSFRGGTTDTQYF
TGTGCCAGCAGCTCATTCCGGGGGGGGACGACAGATACGCAGTATTTT
>few|TRBV10-3|15|TRBJ2-1|TRBD2
CAISEASGRLGEQFF
TGTGCCATCAGTGAGGCTAGCGGGCGGCTGGGAGAGCAGTTCTTC
>-|TRBV12-3/TRBV12-4|16|TRBJ1-2|-
CASSLKGTDTNYGYTF
TGTGCCAGCAGTTTAAAGGGAACAGATACTAACTATGGCTACACCTTC
>many|TRBV12-3/TRBV12-4|11|TRBJ1-1|-
CASSSRDTAFF
TGTGCCAGCAGTTCCCGGGACACAGCTTTCTTT
>-|TRBV27|15|TRBJ2-5|-
CASSQLSGVWETQYF
TGTGCCAGCAGTCAACTATCAGGGGTCTGGGAGACCCAGTACTTC
>few|TRBV5-5|13|TRBJ2-4|-
CASGAPMDNIQYF
TGTGCCAGCGGGGCCCCCATGGACAACATTCAGTACTTC
>few|TRBV29-1|15|TRBJ2-1|-
CSVEGLMDPYNEQFF
TGCAGCGTTGAAGGCCTCATGGATCCGTACAATGAGCAGTTCTTC
>few|TRBV13|15|TRBJ2-7|TRBD2
CASRDRLAGGYEQYF
TGTGCCAGCAGGGACCGACTAGCCGGGGGGTACGAGCAGTACTTC
>few|TRBV5-6|17|TRBJ2-7|TRBD2
CASSSPSGRTLTYEQYF
TGTGCCAGCAGCTCGCCTAGCGGGAGGACCCTCACCTACGAGCAGTACTTC
>few|TRBV7-8|15|TRBJ1-3|-
CASSLTDGGGNTIYF
TGTGCCAGCAGCTTGACTGACGGCGGGGGAAACACCATATATTTT
>few|TRBV7-9|13|TRBJ2-1|-
CASSHPSYNEQFF
TGTGCCAGCAGCCACCCCTCCTACAATGAGCAGTTCTTC
>-|TRBV19|13|TRBJ2-3|-
CASSSARTDTQYF
TGTGCCAGTAGTTCCGCCCGCACAGATACGCAGTATTTT
>many|TRBV27|13|TRBJ1-2|-
CASSFDRIYGYTF
TGTGCCAGCAGTTTCGACAGAATTTATGGCTACACCTTC
>-|TRBV6-5|15|TRBJ2-5|TRBD2
CASSSLAGNQETQYF
TGTGCCAGCAGTTCGCTAGCGGGGAACCAAGAGACCCAGTACTTC
>few|TRBV20-1|20|TRBJ2-7|TRBD2
CSARDSFARQLASQPYEQYF
TGCAGTGCTAGAGATAGCTTCGCCCGCCAACTAGCGTCGCAGCCCTACGAGCAGTACTTC
>few|TRBV3-1|15|TRBJ1-1|TRBD1
CASSGTGGTGTEAFF
TGTGCCAGCAGCGGGACAGGGGGTACGGGGACTGAAGCTTTCTTT
>few|TRBV3-1|12|TRBJ2-3|-
CASSPSGNTQYF
TGTGCCAGCAGCCCCAGCGGAAATACGCAGTATTTT
>-|TRBV20-1|14|TRBJ1-5|-
CSARERAGNQPQHF
TGCAGTGCTAGAGAGAGGGCAGGCAATCAGCCCCAGCATTTT
>many|TRBV20-1|12|TRBJ1-3|-
CSAQTGGNTIYF
TGCAGTGCCCAGACAGGTGGAAACACCATATATTTT
>-|TRBV4-3|16|TRBJ2-4|-
CASSQDRSPPGNIQYF
TGCGCCAGCAGCCAAGATAGGAGCCCCCCGGGAAACATTCAGTACTTC
>-|TRBV5-1|16|TRBJ1-1|-
CASSGGGTRGSTEAFF
TGCGCCAGCAGCGGGGGAGGTACCAGGGGAAGCACTGAAGCTTTCTTT
>few|TRBV2|13|TRBJ2-3|-
CASSEAQFSTQYF
TGTGCCAGCAGTGAAGCGCAGTTCTCTACGCAGTATTTT
>-|TRBV12-3/TRBV12-4|14|TRBJ2-7|TRBD2
CASSLTSGVAEQYF
TGTGCCAGCAGTTTGACTAGCGGGGTCGCTGAGCAGTACTTC
>-|TRBV20-1|16|TRBJ2-7|-
CSARRPRTASSYEQYF
TGCAGTGCTAGACGGCCCAGGACAGCCAGCTCCTACGAGCAGTACTTC
>-|TRBV5-1|16|TRBJ2-2|-
CASSLVGNSNTGELFF
TGCGCCAGCAGCTTGGTGGGGAACTCGAACACCGGGGAGCTGTTTTTT
>few|TRBV11-2|12|TRBJ2-2|-
CASTPSWLALFF
TGTGCCAGCACCCCTTCGTGGCTAGCGCTGTTTTTT
>few|TRBV4-3|18|TRBJ2-1|TRBD2
CASSQDPAGGRGYNEQFF
TGCGCCAGCAGCCAAGATCCGGCGGGCGGGAGAGGCTACAATGAGCAGTTCTTC
>-|TRBV20-1|17|TRBJ1-2|-
CSARDSRFVVGIYGFTF
TGCAGTGCTAGGGACAGTAGGTTTGTAGTGGGGATCTATGGCTTCACCTTC
>once|TRBV12-3/TRBV12-4|18|TRBJ2-2|-
CASSSGGWGHQNTGELFF
TGTGCCAGCAGTTCGGGGGGCTGGGGGCACCAGAACACCGGGGAGCTGTTTTTT
>-|TRBV29-1|14|TRBJ2-2|-
CSVASQTGSGELFF
TGCAGCGTTGCGAGTCAAACAGGGTCCGGGGAGCTGTTTTTT
>-|TRBV5-1|14|TRBJ1-5|TRBD1
CASSPGQGIQPQHF
TGCGCCAGCAGCCCGGGACAGGGTATTCAGCCCCAGCATTTT
>few|TRBV6-5|14|TRBJ2-5|-
CASSYSGTRETQYF
TGTGCCAGCAGTTACTCTGGGACTCGGGAGACCCAGTACTTC
>many|TRBV5-1|17|TRBJ2-2|TRBD1
CASSGTGQTTNTGELFF
TGCGCCAGCAGCGGGACGGGACAGACGACGAACACCGGGGAGCTGTTTTTT
>-|TRBV20-1|18|TRBJ2-5|-
CSARVGGRATLIKETQYF
TGCAGTGCTAGAGTGGGTGGTAGGGCCACCCTGATTAAAGAGACCCAGTACTTC
>few|TRBV12-3/TRBV12-4|14|TRBJ2-1|-
CASSHPDRPNEQFF
TGTGCCAGCAGCCACCCGGACCGGCCCAATGAGCAGTTCTTC
>-|TRBV18|13|TRBJ1-5|-
CASSPPGEQPQHF
TGTGCCAGCTCACCCCCGGGGGAACAGCCCCAGCATTTT
>-|TRBV12-3/TRBV12-4|17|TRBJ2-1|TRBD2
CASSLFTGLAQGNEQFF
TGTGCCAGCAGTTTATTCACGGGACTAGCGCAGGGCAATGAGCAGTTCTTC
>few|TRBV4-3|13|TRBJ1-5|-
CASSLGSEGPQHF
TGCGCCAGCAGCCTGGGATCCGAGGGTCCCCAGCATTTT